A single sample is the source of the 26 T cell receptor beta chains below, sequenced in a study of cytomegalovirus exposure and HLA in healthy donors. PCR used 60 Vbeta primers and 13 Jbeta primers. Using immunoSEQ multiplex PCR, the repertoire was profiled, and TCRdb retains in-frame clones only, with some absent. The sample holds approximately 160,000 clones, around 80% seen once. The sequencing sample was made of PBMCs. All receptors come from a woman aged 45-65 years in good health and CMV-seropositive.

The chain has TRBV5-1 and TRBJ1-3; the match to TRBD1 covers 8 bases. The CDR3 sequence is 15 residues long. The germline V gene has CDR1 SGHRS and CDR2 YFSETQ. Unmatched junction bases numbered 5, after V lost 4 bases and J lost 2 bases. The CDR3: CASSPQQGAGNTIYF. In nucleotides, the CDR3 is TGCGCCAGCAGCCCTCAACAGGGGGCTGGAAACACCATATATTTT.

This sequence joins TRBV6-5 and TRBJ2-7; 7 bases align to TRBD2. CDR1 is MNHEY and CDR2 is SVGAGI in the germline V gene. The junction had 10 bases not matched to a gene; V was cut back by 6 bases and J by 2 bases. CDR3 length: 15 amino acids. The CDR3 region has the DNA TGTGCCAGCAGCTACCAAGCGGGATTAGCCTACGAGCAGTACTTC. Protein: CASSYQAGLAYEQYF.

V is TRBV7-3 and J is TRBJ1-5, with D possibly TRBD1 on 6 matching bases. The CDR3 sequence is 13 residues long. From germline, CDR1 is SGHTA and CDR2 FQGTGA. The V gene lost 5 bases and the J gene lost 7 bases, with 12 bases spanning the gap. The CDR3 loop reads CASSVSRGQPQHF. In DNA, the CDR3 is TGTGCCAGCAGCGTATCTAGGGGGCAGCCCCAGCATTTT.

V gene TRBV7-9 combines with J gene TRBJ1-2; 7 bases agree with TRBD1. The V gene's germline CDR1 is SEHNR and CDR2 FQNEAQ (reference sequence). This CDR3 has 14 residues. J gave up 3 bases and V 0 bases, and 1 base lay outside the gene matches. The CDR3 region is CASSLAGTDYGYTF. The DNA of the CDR3 is TGTGCCAGCAGCTTAGCTGGGACAGACTATGGCTACACCTTC.

The genes are TRBV4-2 and TRBJ1-1; TRBD1 is a possible D gene (6 bases). V was pared by 0 bases and J by 5 bases, with 13 bases between. CDR3 length: 15 amino acids. CDR1 and CDR2 from the germline V gene are LGHNA and YNFKEQ. CDR3 loop: CASSQDIGGWTEAFF. The CDR3 DNA reads TGTGCCAGCAGCCAAGATATAGGGGGATGGACTGAAGCTTTCTTT.

The V call is TRBV19, the J call TRBJ2-5, with D hard to call. There are 14 residues in the CDR3. The germline V gene encodes CDR1 LNHDA and CDR2 SQIVND (reference sequence). The V gene lost 3 bases and the J gene lost 3 bases, with 11 bases spanning the gap. The CDR3 spells CASSMRHLEETQYF. CDR3 in DNA: TGTGCCAGTAGTATGAGGCACTTGGAAGAGACCCAGTACTTC. Complete variable domain (other parts from reference TRBV19 and TRBJ2-5): DGGITQSPKYLFRKEGQNVTLSCEQNLNHDAMYWYRQDPGQGLRLIYYSQIVNDFQKGDIAEGYSVSREKKESFPLTVTSAQKNPTAFYLCASSMRHLEETQYFGPGTRLLVL.

This clone was seen a few times. The chain employs TRBV5-4 and TRBJ1-1, with a possible D match to TRBD1 (6 bases). Trimming took 3 bases from V and 6 from J, leaving 15 bases between them. This CDR3 has 14 amino acids. The germline gives CDR1 SGHNT, CDR2 YYREEE (reference sequence). CDR3 sequence (DNA): TGTGCCAGCAGCTCTAAACAGGGAGTAGCTGAAGCTTTCTTT. This translates into CASSSKQGVAEAFF.

This clone was found a few times. The chain has TRBV2 and TRBJ1-3, with 7 bases matching TRBD1. The V and J ends lost 6 bases and 8 bases, in that order; junction bases with no gene match: 7. This CDR3 region has 13 residues. From germline, CDR1 is SNHLY and CDR2 FYNNEI. CDR3 region: CASSPDRRDTIYF. CDR3 nucleotide sequence: TGTGCCAGCAGCCCGGACAGGAGGGACACCATATATTTT.

The chain joins TRBV28 to TRBJ2-3; D unclear. V lost 6 bases and J lost 5, with 12 bases in between. The V gene's germline CDR1 is MDHEN and CDR2 SYDVKM. The CDR3 sequence is 13 residues long. The CDR3 coding sequence is TGTGCCAGCAGCAGAGCGCGCAGAGATACGCAGTATTTT. Translating it yields CASSRARRDTQYF.

The chain couples TRBV29-1 to TRBJ2-4; D possibly corresponds to TRBD1 (6 bases). The CDR3 spans 11 residues. Looked up from germline, CDR1 is SQVTM and CDR2 is ANQGSEA. Trimming removed 4 bases from V and 9 bases from J, with 10 bases in between. The CDR3 reads CSVAGAGIQYF. The CDR3 bases are TGCAGCGTTGCAGGGGCCGGCATTCAGTACTTC.

The rearrangement joins TRBV28 to TRBJ1-1, with 7 bases lining up with TRBD1. Per the germline V gene, CDR1 is MDHEN and CDR2 is SYDVKM. This CDR3 spans 14 amino acids. V trimming: 5 bases; J trimming: 1 base; junction bases outside the gene matches: 4. The CDR3 loop reads CASSKTGTNTEAFF. CDR3 coding DNA: TGTGCCAGCAGTAAGACAGGGACGAACACTGAAGCTTTCTTT.

Only a few counts were recorded for this clone. The V gene is TRBV4-1, the J gene TRBJ1-1; 7 bases align to TRBD1. CDR3 length: 15 amino acids. Germline CDR1 is MGHRA and CDR2 is YSYEKL. Trimming took 4 bases from V and 7 from J; bases not matched to a gene: 12. The chain's CDR3 is CASSLTTGRGVEAFF. The DNA for the CDR3 is TGCGCCAGCAGCCTAACGACAGGGCGTGGGGTTGAAGCTTTCTTT.

The chain has TRBV6-1 and TRBJ1-2; 7 nucleotides line up with TRBD1. V was clipped by 2 bases and J by 2 bases; unmatched bases: 8. CDR3 length: 16 amino acids. Germline CDR1 MNHNS, CDR2 SASEGT. The CDR3 DNA is TGTGCCAGCAGTGAACGCCCAGGGGGATCAAACTATGGCTACACCTTC. This sequence encodes CASSERPGGSNYGYTF.

The CDR3 sequence is CASSSREGEQYF. In DNA form, the CDR3 reads TGTGCCAGCAGCTCAAGGGAGGGCGAGCAGTACTTC. The chain couples TRBV5-4 to TRBJ2-5; 7 nucleotides agree with TRBD2. The J call is doubtful: the DNA matches TRBJ2-7 better. The CDR3 is 12 residues long. CDR1 and CDR2 (germline): SGHNT, YYREEE (reference sequence).

This clone was detected only a few times. V is TRBV7-3 and J is TRBJ2-1; 11 bases line up with TRBD2. Per germline, CDR1 SGHTA and CDR2 FQGTGA. The CDR3 spans 15 residues. Losses at the gene ends were 6 bases for V and 9 bases for J; bases not matched to a gene: 10. The CDR3 DNA follows: TGTGCCAGCAGTTCAGTAGCGGGGGGGCAAGGTGAGCAGTTCTTC. Translation gives CASSSVAGGQGEQFF.

The chain joins TRBV5-1 to TRBJ2-1, with 11 positions matching TRBD1. The length of the CDR3 is 17 residues. J was trimmed by 9 bases and V by 4 bases; bases with no gene match: 15. Germline-derived CDR1 and CDR2 are SGHRS and YFSETQ. The CDR3 nucleotides are TGCGCCAGCAGCGCTGTCCGGATGTGGGACAGGGGGACTGAGCAGTTCTTC. This translates into CASSAVRMWDRGTEQFF.

This clone was found a few times. The V call is TRBV6-1, the J call TRBJ2-5; D ambiguous. Looked up from germline, CDR1 is MNHNS and CDR2 is SASEGT. The CDR3 has 14 residues. Between the trimmed V and J ends, which lost 5 bases and 2 bases, there was a span of 12 bases. The CDR3 sequence: CASSLGRRQETQYF. DNA for the CDR3: TGTGCCAGCAGTCTTGGGCGTAGGCAAGAGACCCAGTACTTC.

V gene TRBV5-4 combines with J gene TRBJ2-7; the D gene is possibly TRBD2 (6 bases). With 4 bases removed from V and 2 bases from J, the gap between germline ends came to 10 bases. CDR3 length: 13 residues. The germline CDR1 and CDR2 sequences are SGHNT and YYREEE (reference sequence). The CDR3: CASSRDSTYEQYF. In DNA, the CDR3 is TGTGCCAGCAGCCGGGACTCTACCTACGAGCAGTACTTC.

The rearrangement uses TRBV30 and TRBJ2-7; D is unresolved. V was cut by 1 base and J by 6 bases, with 7 bases left in between. Germline-derived CDR1 and CDR2 are GTSNPN and SVGIG (reference sequence). This CDR3 has 11 amino acids. This CDR3 is CAWSAIAEQYF. The CDR3 DNA is TGTGCCTGGAGTGCTATCGCCGAGCAGTACTTC.

The CDR3 region has the DNA TGTGCCAGCAGTTACTGGACATCCGAAGAGACCCAGTACTTC. Amino acid sequence: CASSYWTSEETQYF. This rearrangement joins TRBV6-5 to TRBJ2-5; D is possibly TRBD1 (5 bases). V was clipped by 1 base and J by 3 bases, with 9 bases between them. CDR3 length equals 14 residues. In germline, CDR1 is MNHEY, CDR2 SVGAGI.

Note on this clone: One end of the junction does not line up with germline, which may come from a read error. The chain carries TRBV5-4 and TRBJ2-7; TRBD2 might be the D (5 bases). This CDR3 has 17 residues. Germline lookup yields CDR1 SGHNT and CDR2 YYREEE (reference sequence). The CDR3 DNA follows: TGTGCCAGCAGCTTGGGAGGGTTTACGGGATCCCTCTACGGGCAGTACTTC. Protein sequence: CASSLGGFTGSLYGQYF.

As regards this clone: Other DNA variants within this sample encode the same CDR3. This chain connects TRBV11-3 to TRBJ2-3; TRBD2 aligns across 10 bases. This CDR3 is built from 14 residues. Germline CDR1 is SGHNT and CDR2 is YENEEA. J lost 4 bases, V lost 6 bases, and 4 bases had no gene match. In nucleotides, the CDR3 is TGTGCCAGCAGTCCGGGGACTAGCGCAGATACGCAGTATTTT. Protein: CASSPGTSADTQYF.

The V gene is TRBV18, the J gene TRBJ1-5, with D perhaps matching TRBD1 (5 bases). Germline loops: CDR1 KGHSH, CDR2 LQKENI. V was pared by 4 bases and J by 5 bases, with 15 bases between. CDR3 length: 15 residues. The CDR3 reads CASSLHQGIDQPQHF. As DNA, the CDR3 is TGTGCCAGCTCACTGCATCAGGGTATAGATCAGCCCCAGCATTTT.

V usage is TRBV7-9 and J usage is TRBJ1-6; 8 bases map to TRBD1. CDR1 and CDR2 (germline): SEHNR, FQNEAQ (reference sequence). This CDR3 region has 15 residues. After removal of 5 bases from V and 6 bases from J, the junction contained 6 bases not matched to a gene. CDR3 amino acids: CASSPRTGINSPLHF. The CDR3 nucleotides read TGTGCCAGCAGCCCCCGGACAGGGATTAATTCACCCCTCCACTTT. The complete variable domain, with remaining parts taken from reference TRBV7-9 and TRBJ1-6, reads DTGVSQNPRHKITKRGQNVTFRCDPISEHNRLYWYRQTLGQGPEFLTYFQNEAQLEKSRLLSDRFSAERPKGSFSTLEIQRTEQGDSAMYLCASSPRTGINSPLHFGNGTRLTVT.

V and J are TRBV29-1 and TRBJ2-3; the match to TRBD2 covers 11 bases. The germline V gene encodes CDR1 SQVTM and CDR2 ANQGSEA. The CDR3 runs to 15 residues. The trim removed 4 bases at V and 3 bases at J, leaving 6 bases unmatched. The CDR3 bases are TGCAGCGTTGCCCTAGCGGGAGGTTTGACAGATACGCAGTATTTT. Translation: CSVALAGGLTDTQYF.

This clone has a handful of counts. The gene calls are TRBV5-1 and TRBJ2-1; a weak D match, TRBD2 (5 bases). Trimming stripped 5 bases from V and 2 bases from J, with 14 bases between. Germline assignment: CDR1 SGHRS and CDR2 YFSETQ. This CDR3 spans 15 amino acids. The CDR3 region has the DNA TGCGCCAGCAGAGTTAAGGGAGAGACCTACAATGAGCAGTTCTTC. Translating gives CASRVKGETYNEQFF.